Here is one TCR beta chain with its context. Its antigen remains unidentified. Every isolated RNA sample was fully reverse transcribed, so sequencing captured expressed TCRB transcripts. Sequencing used immunoSEQ multiplex PCR; TCRdb keeps in-frame clones, though not all of them. The sample yields about 130,000 clones, about 9.2% seen once. Sampling consisted of one heparinised blood draw per donor, averaging approximately 120 mL. The data were obtained in a study of beta chain features in type 1 diabetes. Study at large: When patients were set against healthy donors, age, gender and cell yields were similar. In all, some 100,000,000 sorted cells from all samples were analyzed. Study findings and constraints: A potential influence of HLA type upon TCRB rearrangement remained unresolved herein.

The CDR3 extends over 16 amino acids. V was shortened by 0 bases and J by 1 base, with 12 bases between the two germline ends. Germline V gene sequence: CDR1 SGHDT, CDR2 YYEEEE. Sequenced input: central memory CD4+ T cells from blood. This sequence was found in a man between 18 and 29 years old in good health. This chain links TRBV5-6 with TRBJ2-3, with D perhaps matching TRBD1 (6 bases). The CDR3 sequence: CASSLGGQSRTDTQYF. The CDR3 DNA reads TGTGCCAGCAGCTTGGGGGGGCAATCTCGCACAGATACGCAGTATTTT.